This T cell receptor beta chain was profiled in a study of T cells in Graves' hyperthyroidism and ophthalmopathy (dated by TCRdb to between 2018 and 2021). Study-wide context: Peripheral blood was sampled at the time of initial diagnosis, prior to any treatment. TCR V-J signatures able to tell the groups apart were searched for in a discovery cohort of around 95 patients, of whom over 40 had Graves' ophthalmopathy and some 60 had stable Graves' hyperthyroidism. Whether ophthalmopathy could be predicted prospectively was tested in an independent validation cohort made up of approximately 19 hyperthyroidism patients plus 17 patients who later progressed to ophthalmopathy. For training and testing, the 110 or so patients in the discovery cohort were randomly divided in a 7:3 ratio. In addition, the study compared T-cell repertoires in thyroid tissue and in blood from roughly six Graves' hyperthyroidism patients. Once sampling was done, hyperthyroidism patients were given methimazole at a starting dose of 30 mg daily, whereas ophthalmopathy patients were given high-dose intravenous methylprednisolone. According to the paper, TCR Vbeta CDR3 sequencing was carried out on over 130 peripheral blood samples, which came from over 40 ophthalmopathy, around 75 hyperthyroidism and some 17 progressor patients.

Moderately to severely active disease, a Clinical Activity Score of at least 3, a NOSPECS grade of at least 4, and a duration under 3 months were present in ophthalmopathy patients. Exclusion was applied to patients with uncontrolled infections, other autoimmune diseases, pregnancy or lactation. Clinical symptoms, serum thyroxine and TRAb, thyroid ultrasound, and orbital computed tomography formed the basis for the diagnoses. PBMCs were separated from around 9.1 ml of fresh peripheral blood using Ficoll-Paque density gradient centrifugation. Total RNA was extracted using Trizol reagent, and RNA quality was assessed on an Agilent 2100 Bioanalyzer. TCR beta CDR3 regions were amplified from RNA transcripts. The first round of RT-PCR for the TCR CDR3 was performed with the HTBI primer set and the Qiagen OneStep RT-PCR kit. Libraries were constructed in a second round of multiplex PCR, after which size selection and purification were performed. Libraries were sequenced paired-end with 100 bp reads on an Illumina HiSeq2000. Per the original workflow: Raw data were processed with SOAPnuke, discarding reads with adapters, uncalled bases, mean Phred below 15, or no exact constant-primer or identifier match. COPE v1.2.5 was used to merge high-quality paired reads, and clonotypes were defined as unique nucleotide sequences. Clonotypes were aligned to IMGT TRBV, TRBD and TRBJ reference segments using MiTCR v1.1. The analysis was restricted to V-J combinations with a frequency above 0.0001, which together covered 99% to 99.2% of the repertoires. A TCS score was defined as the ratio of F50 (clonal expansion) to E x V (chaos), with BLOSUM62-based TCRdist applied between CDR3 peptides within each V-J. Welch's t-statistics and random forest reduced several hundred V-J features to about 13, which were used in a naive Bayes classifier (R e1071). TCRdb reran the public reads through fastp at Q25 and MiXCR, keeping productive beta chains. For every CDR3 protein sequence, its rows merge into one entry that carries the most common genes and DNA. None of the V and J calls come from the authors' own analysis; TCRdb made them. The sample table records hundreds of thousands of distinct CDR3 sequences; roughly 15% of these occur just once. Approximately 19% of the sample is in the top ten clones.

V and J are truncated by 5 bases and 2 bases respectively, leaving an intervening sequence of 17 bases. The CDR3 starts with the cysteine, ends with the phenylalanine, and has 16 residues. The sequence is cut down to CDR3 DNA, 48 bases in frame from base 1. From a lookup of the germline V gene (reference sequence), CDR1 and CDR2 are PRHDT and FYEKMQ. This clonotype was seen ten or more times. The antigen it binds to is not known. Base-call qualities are not available, and no considerably larger clone is one nucleotide away. What the research found in general, with its limitations: A 13 V-J signature model separated ophthalmopathy from stable hyperthyroidism, with approximately 87% sensitivity and roughly 84% specificity in cross-validation and 80%/75% in testing. Most expanded thyroid clonotypes (frequency above 0.001) were also detected in blood, suggesting blood repertoires may reflect thyroid immune responses. No statistical method was used to set the sample size in advance, and investigators knew the group allocation. In validation, the model predicted progression to ophthalmopathy with approximately 70% sensitivity and 72% to 75% specificity, a median of around six months before onset.

The rearranged segments are TRBV13 and TRBJ2-3; matching of 5 bases hints at TRBD2 as the D gene. The sample consisted of blood. This sequence originates from a woman aged 55-70 years with Graves' ophthalmopathy. The CDR3 protein is CASSHDWETDTDTQYF. The DNA reads TGTGCCAGCAGCCACGACTGGGAGACCGACACAGATACGCAGTATTTT.